This TCR beta chain was observed in a study of blood T cell repertoires in COVID-19. Study context: Acute and convalescent COVID-19 specimens originated in the United States, Italy and Spain. Sources were T cells, B-cell-depleted T cells, or PBMCs; the material itself was cDNA or gDNA.

Cohorts were determined from participant-reported clinical history. Recovered status applied to Cohort 3 donors who had two consecutive negative PCRs. It also applied to those with clearance or with symptom resolution. Libraries were prepared by immunoSEQ multiplex PCR; TCRdb keeps only in-frame clonotypes and omits some of them. This sample has 150,000 or so clones, with 60% to 80% found just once. The material sequenced was PBMCs or T cells enriched from blood (not recorded which). The receptor comes from a woman in her fifties or sixties who had recovered from COVID-19.

The CDR3 DNA reads TGTGCCACCAGTGATTTGATGCGGGAGACCCAGTACTTC. Its protein product is CATSDLMRETQYF. V and J are TRBV24-1 and TRBJ2-5; D not resolved. The CDR3 totals 13 residues. V shed 0 bases and J shed 5 bases, with 6 bases lying between them. Germline V gene lookup returns CDR1 KGHDR and CDR2 SFDVKD.